This TCR beta chain was sequenced in a study of blood T cell repertoires in COVID-19. The protocol was immunoSEQ multiplex PCR, while the TCRdb copy is restricted to in-frame clones and leaves out a portion. The profile shows 45,000 to 50,000 clones, less than 90% of them singletons. This CDR3 contains 16 residues. With 1 base clipped from V and 7 bases from J, the junction kept 13 bases outside the gene matches. Germline V CDR1 and CDR2: LGHNT, FRNRAP. The clonotype comes from a human donor in a cohort sampled during active COVID-19. The gene calls are TRBV12-5 and TRBJ2-7; 7 bases fit TRBD2. The sample comprised peripheral blood. The CDR3 loop is CASGLGISWAGEEQYF. The CDR3 DNA follows: TGTGCTAGTGGTTTGGGGATCTCGTGGGCGGGGGAGGAGCAGTACTTC.